Following are 20 T cell receptor beta chains from one sample sequenced in a study of cytomegalovirus exposure and HLA in healthy donors. Use of 60 Vbeta and 13 Jbeta primers characterized the PCR. Profiled with immunoSEQ multiplex PCR; TCRdb holds only in-frame clones, not every one. The sample contains about 130,000 clones, roughly 75% of which appear only once. The sequencing sample was made of PBMCs. These receptors all stem from a man under 40 in good health and CMV-seronegative.

J is TRBJ2-3 and V is TRBV2, with 11 bases identical to TRBD2. The CDR3 length is 22 residues. From germline, CDR1 is SNHLY and CDR2 FYNNEI. Germline trimming cut 5 bases from V and 3 bases from J; bases unmatched to any gene: 25. The chain's CDR3 is CASSLWAKQGFTSGSRTDTQYF. In DNA, the CDR3 is TGTGCCAGCAGTCTCTGGGCCAAACAGGGTTTCACTAGCGGGAGCAGGACAGATACGCAGTATTTT.

The chain carries TRBV7-8 and TRBJ2-7, with unresolved D. Germline-derived CDR1 and CDR2 are SGHVS and FQNEAQ. V lost 4 bases to trimming and J lost 4 bases, with 5 bases between them. There are 11 residues in the CDR3. The CDR3 DNA sequence: TGTGCCAGCAGCTCTCAGTACGAGCAGTACTTC. The encoded protein is CASSSQYEQYF. The full variable domain, with the rest looked up from reference TRBV7-8 and TRBJ2-7, is GAGVSQSPRYKVAKRGQDVALRCDPISGHVSLFWYQQALGQGPEFLTYFQNEAQLDKSGLPSDRFFAERPEGSVSTLKIQRTQQEDSAVYLCASSSQYEQYFGPGTRLTVT.

This clone has more than one count but fewer than ten. The J gene is TRBJ2-1, the V gene TRBV7-8; D gene uncertain. The germline gives CDR1 SGHVS, CDR2 FQNEAQ. The CDR3 loop spans 13 amino acids. Trimming cost V 5 bases and J 7 bases, with 12 bases left between them. CDR3 protein: CASSLRTGNEQFF. The CDR3 DNA follows: TGTGCCAGCAGCCTCAGAACCGGGAATGAGCAGTTCTTC.

V is TRBV7-9 and J is TRBJ2-5; perhaps TRBD2 as D (7 bases). Germline-derived CDR1 and CDR2 are SEHNR and FQNEAQ (reference sequence). The CDR3 is made up of 14 amino acids. Trimming pared 5 bases from V and 4 bases from J, leaving 14 bases between. The DNA for the CDR3 is TGTGCCAGCAGCCCCACGGGGGGCCGAGAGACCCAGTACTTC. Encoded protein: CASSPTGGRETQYF.

This chain links TRBV19 with TRBJ1-5; D is perhaps TRBD1 (6 bases). Trimming left V 5 bases short and J 0 bases short, with 32 bases between. The germline V gene has CDR1 LNHDA and CDR2 SQIVND (reference sequence). The CDR3 contains 22 residues. The CDR3 region has the DNA TGTGCCAGTAGTTCCCACCTTCGGGTGGGCAGGGGAGAAAATCATAGCAATCAGCCCCAGCATTTT. Translating gives CASSSHLRVGRGENHSNQPQHF. Based on the CDR3 plus reference TRBV19 and TRBJ1-5, the full variable domain is DGGITQSPKYLFRKEGQNVTLSCEQNLNHDAMYWYRQDPGQGLRLIYYSQIVNDFQKGDIAEGYSVSREKKESFPLTVTSAQKNPTAFYLCASSSHLRVGRGENHSNQPQHFGDGTRLSIL.

The V and J genes are TRBV7-6 and TRBJ2-1; 9 bases agree with TRBD2. J was trimmed by 10 bases and V by 5 bases; bases with no gene match: 12. The CDR3 spans 15 residues. Germline V gene sequence: CDR1 SGHVS, CDR2 FNYEAQ. CDR3 region: CASSPGTSLREEQFF. In nucleotides, the CDR3 is TGTGCCAGCAGCCCAGGGACTAGCCTTAGAGAAGAGCAGTTCTTC. Filled out from reference TRBV7-6 and TRBJ2-1, the complete variable domain reads GAGVSQSPRYKVTKRGQDVALRCDPISGHVSLYWYRQALGQGPEFLTYFNYEAQQDKSGLPNDRFSAERPEGSISTLTIQRTEQRDSAMYRCASSPGTSLREEQFFGPGTRLTVL.

This clone was detected only a few times. This sequence joins TRBV7-8 and TRBJ1-6, with D uncertain. The CDR3 sequence is 14 residues long. Between the trimmed V and J ends, which lost 0 bases and 6 bases, there was a span of 6 bases. In germline, CDR1 is SGHVS, CDR2 FQNEAQ. CDR3 loop: CASSLAGRNSPLHF. Written as DNA, the CDR3 is TGTGCCAGCAGCTTAGCCGGTCGTAATTCACCCCTCCACTTT.

The rearrangement joins TRBV4-1 to TRBJ2-2; TRBD2 aligns across 9 bases. Germline CDR1 reads MGHRA; CDR2 reads YSYEKL. The length of the CDR3 is 15 residues. J was trimmed by 6 bases and V by 1 base; bases with no gene match: 3. The CDR3 spells CASSQVLAGSGELFF. The CDR3 nucleotides read TGCGCCAGCAGCCAAGTGCTAGCGGGATCCGGGGAGCTGTTTTTT.

V gene TRBV5-1 combines with J gene TRBJ2-1; D call uncertain. Germline CDR1 reads SGHRS; CDR2 reads YFSETQ. The CDR3 spans 16 residues. Trimming took 4 bases from V and 4 from J, leaving 18 bases between them. Written as DNA, the CDR3 is TGCGCCAGCAGCATCCTCAGTAATCTCCCATACAATGAGCAGTTCTTC. It codes for CASSILSNLPYNEQFF.

This chain links TRBV4-2 with TRBJ2-2, with a weak D call TRBD2 (5 bases). The V gene's germline CDR1 is LGHNA and CDR2 YNFKEQ. V shed 4 bases and J shed 0 bases, with 9 bases lying between them. This CDR3 has 15 residues. The CDR3 spells CASSRAVPNTGELFF. CDR3 sequence (DNA): TGTGCCAGCAGCCGAGCGGTTCCGAACACCGGGGAGCTGTTTTTT.

This rearrangement joins TRBV29-1 to TRBJ1-1; 8 bases map to TRBD1. The CDR3 extends over 13 amino acids. J gave up 1 base and V 7 bases, and 5 bases lay outside the gene matches. From germline, CDR1 is SQVTM and CDR2 ANQGSEA. DNA for the CDR3: TGCAGCGGTGGACAGGGTACGAACACTGAAGCTTTCTTT. Amino acid sequence: CSGGQGTNTEAFF.

This chain uses TRBV20-1 with TRBJ1-4, with 8 bases matching TRBD1. V was clipped by 6 bases and J by 8 bases; unmatched bases: 2. The CDR3 covers 11 residues. The germline CDR1 and CDR2 sequences are DFQATT and SNEGSKA (reference sequence). The chain's CDR3 is CSARTGEKLFF. CDR3 nucleotides: TGCAGTGCGAGGACAGGGGAAAAACTGTTTTTT.

CDR3 in amino acids: CASIFSRGNYEQYF. CDR3 DNA sequence: TGTGCCAGCATCTTCTCACGGGGAAACTACGAGCAGTACTTC. The chain couples TRBV6-7 to TRBJ2-7; tentatively, D is TRBD2 (5 bases). TRBV6-7 is an ORF, and what it does is uncertain. The CDR3 has 14 residues. V lost 7 bases and J lost 3, with 16 bases in between.

This chain joins TRBV4-1 and TRBJ2-2; 7 bases are a match to TRBD2. Germline V gene data show CDR1 as MGHRA and CDR2 as YSYEKL. The CDR3 spans 18 residues. The V segment lost 4 bases and the J segment 3 bases; nucleotides outside the gene matches: 14. The CDR3 loop is CASSPGLRELLYTGELFF. The DNA of the CDR3 is TGCGCCAGCAGCCCAGGGCTGCGGGAGTTGTTATACACCGGGGAGCTGTTTTTT.

The rearrangement joins TRBV5-4 to TRBJ2-5, with TRBD2 identical over 9 bases. With the DNA end fitting TRBJ2-7 better, the J assignment may be wrong. Looked up from germline, CDR1 is SGHNT and CDR2 is YYREEE (reference sequence). This CDR3 contains 14 residues. The CDR3 loop reads CASSLGSGGPEQYF. The DNA for the CDR3 is TGTGCCAGCAGCTTGGGTAGCGGGGGTCCCGAGCAGTACTTC.

The chain combines TRBV5-1 with TRBJ1-1; a possible D gene is TRBD1 (5 bases). This CDR3 has 15 residues. Germline V gives CDR1 SGHRS, CDR2 YFSETQ. Trimming removed 0 bases at V and 1 base at J, with 10 bases between. In DNA form, the CDR3 reads TGCGCCAGCAGCTTGGAGGGTCAGGGGAACACTGAAGCTTTCTTT. Its protein product is CASSLEGQGNTEAFF.

The chain's CDR3 is CASSYGLPYEQYF. The CDR3 coding sequence is TGTGCCAGCAGTTACGGACTACCCTACGAGCAGTACTTC. V gene TRBV6-6 combines with J gene TRBJ2-7; TRBD2 is a possible D gene (6 bases). Trimming stripped 2 bases from V and 2 bases from J, with 7 bases between. In germline, CDR1 is MNHNY, CDR2 SVGAGI (reference sequence). The CDR3 sequence is 13 residues long.

The chain carries TRBV28 and TRBJ1-5; tentative D call: TRBD1 (5 bases). Germline V gene sequence: CDR1 MDHEN, CDR2 SYDVKM. The CDR3 length is 15 residues. Trimming shortened V by 6 bases and J by 0 bases, and 12 bases separated the two germline ends. The CDR3 protein is CASRTDSYSNQPQHF. CDR3 sequence (DNA): TGTGCCAGCAGGACTGACAGTTATAGCAATCAGCCCCAGCATTTT.

This chain uses TRBV6-1 with TRBJ2-7; D remains ambiguous. V was clipped by 8 bases and J by 6 bases, with 14 bases between them. The germline gives CDR1 MNHNS, CDR2 SASEGT. This CDR3 has 12 amino acids. CDR3 sequence reads: CASEQWSREQYF. CDR3 coding DNA: TGTGCCAGCGAGCAATGGAGTCGCGAGCAGTACTTC.

The V call is TRBV9, the J call TRBJ2-3, with 10 positions matching TRBD1. This CDR3 has 14 amino acids. Trimming at V came to 7 bases and at J to 1 base, leaving 3 bases not matched to a gene. Germline-derived CDR1 and CDR2 are SGDLS and YYNGEE. CDR3 sequence reads: CASSGTGGTDTQYF. The CDR3 nucleotides read TGTGCCAGCTCCGGGACAGGGGGCACAGATACGCAGTATTTT. The variable domain in full, completed from reference TRBV9 and TRBJ2-3, reads DSGVTQTPKHLITATGQRVTLRCSPRSGDLSVYWYQQSLDQGLQFLIQYYNGEERAKGNILERFSAQQFPDLHSELNLSSLELGDSALYFCASSGTGGTDTQYFGPGTRLTVL.